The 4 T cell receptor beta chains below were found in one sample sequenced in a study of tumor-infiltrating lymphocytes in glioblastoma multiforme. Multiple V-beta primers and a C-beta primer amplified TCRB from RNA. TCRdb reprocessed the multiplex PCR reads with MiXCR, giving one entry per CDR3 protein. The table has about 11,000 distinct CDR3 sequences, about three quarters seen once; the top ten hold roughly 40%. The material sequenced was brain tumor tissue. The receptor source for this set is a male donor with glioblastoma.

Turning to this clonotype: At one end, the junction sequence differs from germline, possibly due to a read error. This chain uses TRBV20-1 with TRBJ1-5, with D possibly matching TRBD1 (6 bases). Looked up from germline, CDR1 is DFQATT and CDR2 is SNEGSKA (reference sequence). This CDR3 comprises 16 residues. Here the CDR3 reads CSANSGHTNSNKPQRF. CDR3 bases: TGCAGTGCTAATTCGGGACACACAAATAGCAATAAGCCCCAGCGTTTT.

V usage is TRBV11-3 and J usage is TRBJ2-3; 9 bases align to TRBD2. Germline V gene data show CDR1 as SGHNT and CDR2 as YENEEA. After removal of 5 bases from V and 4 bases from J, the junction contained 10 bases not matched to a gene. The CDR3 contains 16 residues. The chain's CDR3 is CASSATAGLASDTQYF. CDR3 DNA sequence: TGTGCCAGCAGCGCGACAGCGGGACTAGCCTCAGATACGCAGTATTTT.

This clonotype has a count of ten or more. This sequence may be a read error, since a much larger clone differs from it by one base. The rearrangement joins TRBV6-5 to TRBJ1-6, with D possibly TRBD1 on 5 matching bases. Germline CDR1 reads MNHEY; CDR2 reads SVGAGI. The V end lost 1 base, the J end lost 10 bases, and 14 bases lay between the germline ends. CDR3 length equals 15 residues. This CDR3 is CASSYLMGRASPLHF. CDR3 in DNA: TGTGCCAGCAGTTACTTAATGGGCAGGGCCTCACCCCTCCACTTT.

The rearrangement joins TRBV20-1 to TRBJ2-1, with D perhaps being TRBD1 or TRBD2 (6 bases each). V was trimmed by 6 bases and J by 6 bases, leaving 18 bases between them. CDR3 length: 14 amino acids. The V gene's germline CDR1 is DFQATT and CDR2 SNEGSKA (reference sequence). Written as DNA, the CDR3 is TGCAGTGCCACTGAGGCGGGACACCTCAATGAGCAGTTCTTC. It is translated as CSATEAGHLNEQFF.